The subject of this entry is one T cell receptor beta chain. This table comes from immunoSEQ multiplex PCR, and its TCRdb copy is limited to in-frame clones, with some not included. The sample records under 110,000 clones, approximately 90% being singletons. The CDR3 loop spans 15 amino acids. Germline CDR1 is SGHNT and CDR2 is YYREEE (reference sequence). Trimming left V 0 bases short and J 6 bases short, with 13 bases between. These data originate in a study of cytomegalovirus exposure and HLA in healthy donors. The receptor comes from a woman younger than 35 in good health and CMV-seropositive. This sequence joins TRBV5-4 and TRBJ2-1; D is perhaps TRBD2 (6 bases). The sample consisted of PBMCs. The CDR3, as DNA: TGTGCCAGCAGCTTGGCCGGGGGAAAGGTCAATGAGCAGTTCTTC. It translates to CASSLAGGKVNEQFF.